Below, 11 T cell receptor beta chains from the same sample are listed, as sequenced in a study of blood T cell repertoires in COVID-19. Sequencing used immunoSEQ multiplex PCR; TCRdb keeps in-frame clones, though not all of them. This repertoire shows hundreds of thousands of clones, under 95% found once; its top ten account for about 3.5%. The sequencing sample was made of peripheral blood. The receptor source for this set is a woman under 30 who had recovered from COVID-19.

V is TRBV27 and J is TRBJ1-1; D uncertain. V was clipped by 5 bases and J by 1 base, with 20 bases between them. CDR1 and CDR2 from the germline V gene are MNHEY and SMNVEV (reference sequence). The CDR3 covers 17 residues. The CDR3 bases are TGTGCCAGCAGTCCGGAGACGAATCCTTTCCAGAACACTGAAGCTTTCTTT. This codes for CASSPETNPFQNTEAFF.

V gene TRBV7-9 combines with J gene TRBJ1-6, with 9 nucleotides matching TRBD1. The CDR3 is 15 amino acids. Germline V gene sequence: CDR1 SEHNR, CDR2 FQNEAQ (reference sequence). The V gene end was trimmed by 3 bases and the J gene end by 10 bases; junction bases not matched to a gene: 7. CDR3 amino acids: CASSLTDRGRSPLHF. CDR3 bases: TGTGCCAGCAGCTTGACGGACAGGGGACGCTCACCCCTCCACTTT.

The rearrangement uses TRBV5-6 and TRBJ1-2, with 7 bases identical to TRBD1. The length of the CDR3 is 13 residues. Germline loops: CDR1 SGHDT, CDR2 YYEEEE. V lost 4 bases, J lost 4 bases, and 4 bases stayed unmatched. CDR3 sequence: CASSTGQLYGYTF. DNA for the CDR3: TGTGCCAGCAGCACGGGACAGCTCTATGGCTACACCTTC.

This rearrangement joins TRBV19 to TRBJ2-2; 11 bases map to TRBD2. CDR1 is LNHDA and CDR2 is SQIVND in the germline V gene (reference sequence). The CDR3 totals 16 residues. The junction had 15 bases not matched to a gene; V was cut back by 5 bases and J by 13 bases. CDR3 protein: CASSPRTSGSTVLLFF. The CDR3 nucleotides read TGTGCCAGTAGTCCAAGGACTAGCGGGTCCACGGTTTTGCTGTTTTTT.

V and J are TRBV2 and TRBJ2-5; weak D call: TRBD2 (6 bases). Germline CDR1 SNHLY, CDR2 FYNNEI. V shed 7 bases and J shed 2 bases, with 14 bases lying between them. The CDR3 totals 14 residues. The CDR3 loop is CASTPPSEQETQYF. For the CDR3, the DNA is TGTGCCAGCACCCCACCTAGCGAGCAAGAGACCCAGTACTTC. The full variable domain, in which reference TRBV2 and TRBJ2-5 provide the parts outside the CDR3, is EPEVTQTPSHQVTQMGQEVILRCVPISNHLYFYWYRQILGQKVEFLVSFYNNEISEKSEIFDDQFSVERPDGSNFTLKIRSTKLEDSAMYFCASTPPSEQETQYFGPGTRLLVL.

The V gene is TRBV24-1, the J gene TRBJ2-3; 8 nucleotides match TRBD2. The germline gives CDR1 KGHDR, CDR2 SFDVKD. CDR3 size: 15 residues. V shed 12 bases, J shed 0 bases, and the junction held 10 bases outside the gene matches. For the CDR3, the DNA is TGTGCCTCCTCCGGGGCTAGCGGGAGCACAGATACGCAGTATTTT. It translates to CASSGASGSTDTQYF.

The V call is TRBV4-1, the J call TRBJ2-1; tentatively, D is TRBD2 (5 bases). This CDR3 has 13 amino acids. The germline gives CDR1 MGHRA, CDR2 YSYEKL. Trimming took 5 bases from V and 4 from J, leaving 9 bases between them. The CDR3 here is CASSTGIYNEQFF. The CDR3 DNA reads TGCGCCAGCAGCACCGGGATTTACAATGAGCAGTTCTTC.

The chain has TRBV27 and TRBJ1-2; 8 positions agree with TRBD1. In germline, CDR1 is MNHEY, CDR2 SMNVEV (reference sequence). After removal of 4 bases from V and 5 bases from J, the junction contained 9 bases not matched to a gene. The CDR3 has 15 residues. CDR3 sequence: CASSSWTGTQYGYTF. CDR3 DNA: TGTGCCAGCAGTTCTTGGACAGGGACTCAATATGGCTACACCTTC.

CDR3 bases: TGCGCCAGCAGCCCCGGGGGACCCACAGATACGCAGTATTTT. Translating it yields CASSPGGPTDTQYF. This rearrangement joins TRBV5-1 to TRBJ2-3, with D tentatively TRBD2 (6 bases). CDR3 length: 14 residues. The V end was cut by 4 bases, the J end by 2 bases, with 11 bases between. In germline, CDR1 is SGHRS, CDR2 YFSETQ. Supplemented by reference TRBV5-1 and TRBJ2-3, the full variable domain reads KAGVTQTPRYLIKTRGQQVTLSCSPISGHRSVSWYQQTPGQGLQFLFEYFSETQRNKGNFPGRFSGRQFSNSRSEMNVSTLELGDSALYLCASSPGGPTDTQYFGPGTRLTVL.

The gene calls are TRBV28 and TRBJ2-7; D possibly corresponds to TRBD1 (5 bases). The V and J ends lost 4 bases and 3 bases respectively, with 10 bases between them. From germline, CDR1 is MDHEN and CDR2 SYDVKM. The CDR3 has 13 amino acids. CDR3 DNA: TGTGCCAGCAGTTCCCGGCAGGGCTACGAGCAGTACGTC. Its translation: CASSSRQGYEQYV.

This clone was observed a handful of times. The J gene is TRBJ1-5, the V gene TRBV7-9; TRBD1 aligns across 7 bases. This CDR3 region has 16 residues. In germline, CDR1 is SEHNR, CDR2 FQNEAQ (reference sequence). V trimming: 5 bases; J trimming: 0 bases; junction bases outside the gene matches: 7. The CDR3 DNA follows: TGTGCCAGCAGCGGACCGGGGACAGCTAGCAATCAGCCCCAGCATTTT. This codes for CASSGPGTASNQPQHF.